This entry concerns a single T cell receptor (beta chain). Regions amplified from RNA transcripts were the TCR beta CDR3 regions. During a first-round RT-PCR of the TCR CDR3, the HTBI primer set was used. TCRdb processed the multiplex PCR reads anew with MiXCR; each CDR3 protein has one entry. The sample contains some 440,000 distinct CDR3 sequences, 15% to 19% of which appear only once. This entry is derived from a study of T cells in Graves' hyperthyroidism and ophthalmopathy. The CDR3 is 16 amino acids. The ends lost 5 bases at V and 3 bases at J; junction bases unmatched: 9. Investigators excluded patients with uncontrolled infection, other autoimmune disease, pregnancy or lactation. Used for diagnoses were clinical symptoms, serum thyroxine and TRAb, thyroid ultrasound and orbital computed tomography.

Sequenced input: blood. The receptor was isolated from a woman aged 18 to 35 with Graves' hyperthyroidism. The chain recombines TRBV12-3 or TRBV12-4 with TRBJ2-7; 11 bases map to TRBD2. In DNA form, the CDR3 reads TGTGCCAGCAGTCCCTCACTAGCGGGAGATTACTACGAGCAGTACTTC. Translated: CASSPSLAGDYYEQYF.